The rows below give T cell receptor beta chains drawn from one sample of a study of blood T cell repertoires in COVID-19. Sequencing was performed with immunoSEQ multiplex PCR; in TCRdb, only in-frame clones are kept and a portion is missing. Of some 300,000 clones in the sample, nearly 90% are singletons; the top ten hold about 1%. The sample taken for sequencing was peripheral blood. Every receptor here comes from a woman between 40 and 55 years old with COVID-19, enrolled during active disease. Both conserved end residues are part of each CDR3. The order of the fields is J gene, V gene, D gene, clone size, CDR3 DNA, CDR3 protein. A D gene is named only where the DNA matches it firmly. Clone size is given for some rows only: seen once, a few or many times, or a class if the clone is expanded.

TRBJ2-5	TRBV4-3	TRBD2	.	TGCGCCAGCAGCCAAGTCGGGGTAGTAGCGGGCCGCCAAGAGACCCAGTACTTC	CASSQVGVVAGRQETQYF
TRBJ2-7	TRBV27	.	once	TGTGCCAGCAGTTTCTACCGGCGGGAAGGGTCGACGGTCAACGAGCAGTACTTC	CASSFYRREGSTVNEQYF
TRBJ2-5	TRBV6-5	TRBD1	.	TGTGCCAGCAGTTCGTTACCGGGACAGGGTGGGGCGACCCAGTACTTC	CASSSLPGQGGATQYF
TRBJ1-5	TRBV28	TRBD1	.	TGTGCCAGCTTCCCGTCAAGGGACAGGGGGGGACTCCAGCCCCAGCATTTT	CASFPSRDRGGLQPQHF
TRBJ1-2	TRBV4-2	.	.	TGTGCCAGCAGCCAACTGGCAGGGAGGCCGGGTGGCTACACCTTC	CASSQLAGRPGGYTF
TRBJ1-3	TRBV6-2/TRBV6-3	.	.	TGTGCCAGCAGTTACGGAACCCCGGGACATCTCTCTGGAAACACCATATATTTT	CASSYGTPGHLSGNTIYF
TRBJ2-5	TRBV7-3	.	.	TGTGCCAGCAGCCCGGGACAAAGGAAGACCCAGTACTTC	CASSPGQRKTQYF
TRBJ1-4	TRBV5-1	TRBD1	.	TGCGCCAGCAGGCCGGACAGGACAGGCCTCCGTGAAAAACTGTTTTTT	CASRPDRTGLREKLFF
TRBJ1-1	TRBV7-2	.	.	TGTGCCAGCAGCTTAATGGCGGGGCCCATTATGAACACTGAAGCTTTCTTT	CASSLMAGPIMNTEAFF
TRBJ1-3	TRBV9	.	once	TGTGCCAGCAGCGCTACAGGGTTTAGTGGAAACACCATATATTTT	CASSATGFSGNTIYF
TRBJ1-1	TRBV19	TRBD1	.	TGTGCCAGTAGTTCCAGGGGGGTCGGGAACACTGAAGCTTTCTTT	CASSSRGVGNTEAFF